A selection of T cell receptor beta chains follows, all from one sample in a study of blood T cell repertoires in COVID-19. Measured with immunoSEQ multiplex PCR; TCRdb has only the in-frame clones, and not every one. Of 20,000 or so clones in the sample, 85% to 90% are singletons; the top ten hold approximately 20%. Input material: peripheral blood. These receptor sequences come from a human donor in a cohort sampled during active COVID-19. The CDR3 runs from the conserved cysteine through the conserved F or W. The D gene is left open where the match is weak. A row's size may be missing; if present it is once, few, many or a size class.

clone_size j_call d_call v_call cdr3_nt cdr3_aa
NA TRBJ1-1 NA TRBV9 TGTGCCAGCACCCACGGGGGACTGAACACTGAAGCTTTCTTT CASTHGGLNTEAFF
NA TRBJ1-1 NA TRBV12-3/TRBV12-4 TGTGCCAGCAGTTTTTCTCTGACTGAAGCTTTCTTT CASSFSLTEAFF
NA TRBJ1-1 TRBD1 TRBV24-1 TGTGCCACCAGTGGCAGACAGGGATCTGGCACTGAAGCTTTCTTT CATSGRQGSGTEAFF
NA TRBJ2-7 NA TRBV7-8 TGTGCCAGCAGCCCATCGCCTAGCGCATCCTACGAGCAGTACTTC CASSPSPSASYEQYF
NA TRBJ2-3 NA TRBV2 TGTGCCAGCAGGGCCGGACAGAGCACAGATACGCAGTATTTT CASRAGQSTDTQYF
NA TRBJ2-4 NA TRBV10-2 TGCGCCAGCAGTCAGACTAGAGCCATTCAGTACTTC CASSQTRAIQYF
NA TRBJ2-5 NA TRBV2 TGTGCCAGCAGTGAGATACCCGTTAATCTAGTACAAGAGACCCAGTACTTC CASSEIPVNLVQETQYF
NA TRBJ1-2 TRBD1 TRBV11-2 TGTGCCAGCAGCCCCCGGGACAGGGGGCTGGGCTACACCTTC CASSPRDRGLGYTF
once TRBJ2-3 TRBD1 TRBV27 TGTGCCAGCAGTCTCGACAGGGGAATCGCAGATACGCAGTATTTT CASSLDRGIADTQYF
NA TRBJ1-1 NA TRBV7-2 TGTGCCAGCAGCCCACTTGTTAGTGCTGAAGCTTTCTTT CASSPLVSAEAFF
once TRBJ2-7 TRBD2 TRBV9 TGTGCCAGCAGTGGGGGGACTAGCGATAAGCAGTACTTC CASSGGTSDKQYF
NA TRBJ1-6 NA TRBV3-1/TRBV3-2 TGTGCCAGCAGCCAAGATCGGTCAGGGGCGCGGTCACCCCTCCACTTT CASSQDRSGARSPLHF
NA TRBJ2-3 TRBD2 TRBV6-6 TGTGCCAGCACCCTAGCGGGGGCAGGCGATACGCAGTATTTT CASTLAGAGDTQYF
NA TRBJ2-5 NA TRBV7-9 TGTGCCAGCAGCTTAGCCGCGGGACAGCAAGAGACCCAGTACTTC CASSLAAGQQETQYF
NA TRBJ1-1 TRBD1 TRBV4-2 TGTGCCAGCAGCCAAGGGGGGACAGGGGACACTGAAGCTTTCTTT CASSQGGTGDTEAFF